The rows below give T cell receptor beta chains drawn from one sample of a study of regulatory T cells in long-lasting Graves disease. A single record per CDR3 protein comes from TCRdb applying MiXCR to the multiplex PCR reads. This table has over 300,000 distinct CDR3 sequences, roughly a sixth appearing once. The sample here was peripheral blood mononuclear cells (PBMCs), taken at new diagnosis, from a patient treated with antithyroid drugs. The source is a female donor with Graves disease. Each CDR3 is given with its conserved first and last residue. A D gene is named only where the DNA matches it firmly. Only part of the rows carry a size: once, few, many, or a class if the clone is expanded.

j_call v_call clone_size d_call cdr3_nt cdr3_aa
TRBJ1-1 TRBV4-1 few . TGCGCCAGCAGCCACGGACTAGAGGCTTTCTTT CASSHGLEAFF
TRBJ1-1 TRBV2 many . TGTGCCAGCATCCCCCGTGGGGTCGTCGGCACTGAAGCTTTCTTT CASIPRGVVGTEAFF
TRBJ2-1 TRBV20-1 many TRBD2 TGCAGTGCTAGACTAGCGGACAATGAGCAGTTCTTC CSARLADNEQFF
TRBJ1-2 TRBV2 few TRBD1 TGTGCCAGAGAGACAGGGGGTGGCTACACCTTC CARETGGGYTF
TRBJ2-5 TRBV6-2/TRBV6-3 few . TGTGCCAGCAGTCGGGGTTATCGGGAGACCCAGTACTTC CASSRGYRETQYF
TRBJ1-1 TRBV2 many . TGTGCCAGCAGTGAAGATGTCTTAGCAGGCACTGAAGCTTTCTTT CASSEDVLAGTEAFF
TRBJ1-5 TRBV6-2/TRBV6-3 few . TGTGCCAGCAGTTATACCAGGGCTCAGCCCCAGCATTTT CASSYTRAQPQHF
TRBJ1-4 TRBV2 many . TGTGCCAGCAGTTTTGACAGAGCCCCCGCAACTAATGAAAAACTGTTTTTT CASSFDRAPATNEKLFF
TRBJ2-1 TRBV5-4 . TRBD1 TGTGCCAGCAGCCCACTACCCCGGGACAGGGAGAATGAGCAGTTCTTC CASSPLPRDRENEQFF
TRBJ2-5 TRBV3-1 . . TGTGCCAGCAGCTTCCGGGGCAGCCAAGAGACCCAGTACTTC CASSFRGSQETQYF
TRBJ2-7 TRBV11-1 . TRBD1 TGTGCCAGCAGCCCCGGGACAGGCCTAACCTACGAGCAGTACTTC CASSPGTGLTYEQYF
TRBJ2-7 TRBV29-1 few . TGCAGCGTTGCCGGGACAAAGAAATCCTACGAGCAGTACTTC CSVAGTKKSYEQYF
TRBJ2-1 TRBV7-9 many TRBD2 TGTGCCAGCAGCTTGCCTCCCGGGAGGGAGCAGTTCTTC CASSLPPGREQFF
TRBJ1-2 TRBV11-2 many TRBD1 TGTGCCAGCAGCCCATCGGTCGGACAGGCCTTCTATGGCTACACCTTC CASSPSVGQAFYGYTF
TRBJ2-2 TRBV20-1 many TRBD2 TGCAGTGCTTTCCCTAGCGGGGCCCACACCGGGGAGCTGTTTTTT CSAFPSGAHTGELFF
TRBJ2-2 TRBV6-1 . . TGTGCCAGCAGGGAAGCCCGAGTCACCGGGGAGCTGTTTTTT CASREARVTGELFF
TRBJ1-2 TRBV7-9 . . TGTGCCAGCAGCTCACTTGTCGGCTACACCTTC CASSSLVGYTF
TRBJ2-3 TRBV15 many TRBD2 TGTGCCACCAGCAGAGCTAGCGGGGGGCAAGTTACGCAGTATTTT CATSRASGGQVTQYF
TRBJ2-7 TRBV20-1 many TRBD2 TGCAGTGCTAGAGATCTCAGGCGGGAGGGGATCTACGAGCAGTACTTC CSARDLRREGIYEQYF
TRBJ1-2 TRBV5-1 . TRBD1 TGCGCCAGCAGCCCCGGGACAGCTTCCCTAAACTATGGCTACACCTTC CASSPGTASLNYGYTF
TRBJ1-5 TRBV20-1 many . TGCAGTGCAACTAACAGGGAGTTCAATCAGCCCCAGCATTTT CSATNREFNQPQHF
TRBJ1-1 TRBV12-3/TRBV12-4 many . TGTGCCAGCAGTCCCTCTTCGGCGGGGATCTACACTGAAGCTTTCTTT CASSPSSAGIYTEAFF